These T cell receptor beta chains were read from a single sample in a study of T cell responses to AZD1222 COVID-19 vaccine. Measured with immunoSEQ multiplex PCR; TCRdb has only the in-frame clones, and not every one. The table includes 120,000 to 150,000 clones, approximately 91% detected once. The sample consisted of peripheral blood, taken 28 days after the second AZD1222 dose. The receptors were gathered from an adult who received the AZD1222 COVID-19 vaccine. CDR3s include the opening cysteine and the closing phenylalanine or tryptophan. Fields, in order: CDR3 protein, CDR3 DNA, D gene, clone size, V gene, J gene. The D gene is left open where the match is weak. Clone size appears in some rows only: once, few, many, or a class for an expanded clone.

CSVEDRAGRGYTF	TGCAGCGTTGAAGATCGGGCAGGGCGAGGCTACACCTTC	.	.	TRBV29-1	TRBJ1-2
CASSVGGADETQYF	TGCGCCAGCAGCGTGGGGGGGGCGGATGAGACCCAGTACTTC	.	.	TRBV5-1	TRBJ2-5
CASSQYINYGYTF	TGCGCCAGCAGCCAGTACATAAACTATGGCTACACCTTC	.	.	TRBV5-1	TRBJ1-2
CASSTYQGGNQPQHF	TGTGCCAGTAGTACTTACCAGGGGGGCAATCAGCCCCAGCATTTT	TRBD1	.	TRBV19	TRBJ1-5
CASSPTGNYGYTF	TGTGCCAGCAGCCCCACAGGGAACTATGGCTACACCTTC	.	.	TRBV7-3	TRBJ1-2
CASSPGLADNEQFF	TGTGCCAGCTCACCGGGACTAGCGGACAATGAGCAGTTCTTC	TRBD2	.	TRBV18	TRBJ2-1
CASSWGSVGRPNEKLFF	TGTGCCAGCAGCTGGGGGTCTGTTGGTAGGCCAAATGAAAAACTGTTTTTT	.	.	TRBV5-8	TRBJ1-4
CAISGGRDDQPQHF	TGTGCCATCAGTGGTGGCCGGGACGATCAGCCCCAGCATTTT	.	once	TRBV10-3	TRBJ1-5
CASSQDWTGSYEQYF	TGTGCCAGCAGCCAAGATTGGACAGGCTCCTACGAGCAGTACTTC	TRBD1	.	TRBV3-1/TRBV3-2	TRBJ2-7
CAWTGSANEKLFF	TGTGCCTGGACAGGGTCAGCTAATGAAAAACTGTTTTTT	.	.	TRBV30	TRBJ1-4
CASSPGTRGYEQYF	TGTGCCAGCTCACCGGGTACCCGTGGCTACGAGCAGTACTTC	.	.	TRBV18	TRBJ2-7
CASRRGGPNEQFF	TGTGCCAGTAGGAGGGGAGGGCCCAATGAGCAGTTCTTC	TRBD2	.	TRBV19	TRBJ2-1
CASSFPWGANTEAFF	TGTGCCAGCAGCTTCCCCTGGGGGGCAAACACTGAAGCTTTCTTT	.	.	TRBV7-2	TRBJ1-1
CASSKEIGFQAFF	TGTGCCAGCAGCAAAGAGATCGGGTTCCAAGCTTTCTTT	.	.	TRBV7-2	TRBJ1-1
CSGGASYNEQFF	TGCAGCGGGGGCGCGTCCTACAATGAGCAGTTCTTC	.	.	TRBV29-1	TRBJ2-1
CASSLSGPTDTQYF	TGTGCCAGCAGTCTTAGCGGCCCCACAGATACGCAGTATTTT	.	medium-sized	TRBV6-2/TRBV6-3	TRBJ2-3
CASTPTEAFF	TGTGCCAGTACTCCCACTGAAGCTTTCTTT	.	once	TRBV9	TRBJ1-1
CASSPAGQGDYGYTF	TGTGCCAGCAGTCCCGCGGGACAGGGTGACTATGGCTACACCTTC	TRBD1	many	TRBV28	TRBJ1-2
CASSLAGVYNEQFF	TGTGCCAGCAGCTTAGCAGGGGTGTACAATGAGCAGTTCTTC	.	.	TRBV7-2	TRBJ2-1
CASSQQGGQPQHF	TGTGCCAGCAGTCAGCAGGGGGGCCAGCCCCAGCATTTT	TRBD1	.	TRBV27	TRBJ1-5
CASSVQEDQPQHF	TGTGCCAGTAGTGTCCAGGAAGATCAGCCCCAGCATTTT	.	.	TRBV19	TRBJ1-5
CASSRDRNVYSGNTIYF	TGTGCCAGTAGTAGGGACAGGAATGTCTACTCTGGAAACACCATATATTTT	TRBD1	.	TRBV19	TRBJ1-3
CASSQSGRAAYEQYF	TGCGCCAGCAGTCAATCGGGCAGGGCCGCATACGAGCAGTACTTC	.	.	TRBV23-1	TRBJ2-7
CATSRGAGTYEQYF	TGTGCCACCAGCAGGGGGGCGGGCACCTACGAGCAGTACTTC	.	.	TRBV15	TRBJ2-7
CASSPRQRTGANVLTF	TGTGCCAGCAGTCCGAGACAGCGGACTGGGGCCAACGTCCTGACTTTC	.	.	TRBV25-1	TRBJ2-6
CAWSVSRVSDTQYF	TGTGCCTGGAGTGTATCTCGCGTTTCAGATACGCAGTATTTT	.	.	TRBV30	TRBJ2-3
CASSSESRSNQPQHF	TGTGCCAGCAGCTCGGAGAGTAGGAGCAATCAGCCCCAGCATTTT	.	.	TRBV9	TRBJ1-5
CASSRDRHNSPLHF	TGTGCCAGCTCGCGGGACAGACATAATTCACCCCTCCACTTT	TRBD1	.	TRBV18	TRBJ1-6
CASSPARTENTGELFF	TGTGCCAGCAGCCCAGCACGGACAGAGAACACCGGGGAGCTGTTTTTT	.	.	TRBV7-9	TRBJ2-2
CASSKRGQGPYEQYF	TGTGCCAGCAGCAAAAGGGGACAGGGGCCCTACGAGCAGTACTTC	.	.	TRBV21-1	TRBJ2-7
CASSPQGITDTQYF	TGTGCCAGCAGCCCCCAGGGTATCACAGATACGCAGTATTTT	.	.	TRBV3-1/TRBV3-2	TRBJ2-3
CASSLAASRYEQYF	TGCGCCAGCAGCTTGGCTGCGTCACGGTACGAGCAGTACTTC	.	.	TRBV5-1	TRBJ2-7
CASSLSWGQLNTEAFF	TGTGCCAGCAGCTTAAGTTGGGGTCAGCTGAACACTGAAGCTTTCTTT	.	.	TRBV11-2	TRBJ1-1
CASSLRTGYTEAFF	TGTGCCAGCAGTTTACGGACAGGGTACACTGAAGCTTTCTTT	TRBD1	once	TRBV27	TRBJ1-1
CASIPGGAELYEQYF	TGTGCCAGCATCCCTGGGGGGGCAGAGCTCTACGAGCAGTACTTC	.	.	TRBV2	TRBJ2-7
CASSFTTYGYTF	TGTGCCAGCAGCTTTACCACCTATGGCTACACCTTC	.	.	TRBV7-2	TRBJ1-2
CASSAGPELLLRYF	TGCGCCAGCAGCGCGGGACCTGAGTTACTTTTGCGGTACTTC	.	.	TRBV4-1	TRBJ2-5
CASSTGQGLSYEQYF	TGTGCCAGCTCAACAGGACAGGGTTTGTCGTACGAGCAGTACTTC	TRBD1	.	TRBV18	TRBJ2-7
CASSPHGAREGVEQFF	TGTGCCAGCAGTCCCCACGGAGCGCGGGAGGGAGTTGAGCAGTTCTTC	TRBD2	.	TRBV7-9	TRBJ2-1
CASQGIGRNEQFF	TGTGCCAGCCAGGGGATAGGTCGCAATGAGCAGTTCTTC	.	.	TRBV6-5	TRBJ2-1
CASSFQGTGRGYTF	TGTGCCAGCAGTTTCCAAGGGACAGGGCGAGGCTACACCTTC	TRBD1	.	TRBV27	TRBJ1-2
CASSYGRGGTGNTIYF	TGTGCCAGCAGTTACGGACGGGGAGGGACTGGAAACACCATATATTTT	.	.	TRBV6-5	TRBJ1-3
CASSPTSGGADTQYF	TGTGCCAGCTCACCCACTAGCGGGGGAGCAGATACGCAGTATTTT	TRBD2	.	TRBV18	TRBJ2-3
CASTKDTSLAEAFF	TGTGCCAGCACAAAGGACACCTCCTTGGCTGAAGCTTTCTTT	.	.	TRBV2	TRBJ1-1
CASRDRGPNSNTEAFF	TGTGCCAGTAGGGACAGGGGGCCAAACTCGAACACTGAAGCTTTCTTT	TRBD1	.	TRBV19	TRBJ1-1
CASSQDRGLWQFF	TGTGCCAGCAGTCAGGACAGGGGGCTTTGGCAGTTCTTC	TRBD1	.	TRBV12-3/TRBV12-4	TRBJ2-1
CASGRVREKLFF	TGTGCCAGCGGTCGGGTACGGGAAAAACTGTTTTTT	.	.	TRBV6-5	TRBJ1-4
CASSHRSSGNTIYF	TGTGCCAGCAGCCACAGGAGCTCTGGAAACACCATATATTTT	.	.	TRBV3-1/TRBV3-2	TRBJ1-3
CASSLGRENYGYTF	TGTGCCAGCAGCTTAGGCAGGGAGAACTATGGCTACACCTTC	.	.	TRBV5-4	TRBJ1-2